Listed below are T cell receptor beta chains from one sample, sequenced in a study of T cell repertoires in cytomegalovirus infection. One entry per CDR3 protein, called by TCRdb with MiXCR from the reads. The sample includes 650,000 to 850,000 distinct CDR3 sequences, 29% of them seen just once. Antigen specificity for these receptors is unknown. The sequences come from cultured CD8+ T cells from PBMCs, collected from culture after CMV antigen stimulation. The origin of the receptors is a human donor in good health (CMV status not recorded). Some clones in this sample may be carry-over from other donors' samples. Both conserved end residues are trimmed from each CDR3. D genes are given only for firm matches.

-,TRBV14,ASSQDRGYGYT
-,TRBV7-9,ASSLQTEYRSGANVLT
-,TRBV9,ASSVATGYEQF
-,TRBV7-8,ASSLARLVTSTDTQY
TRBD2,TRBV6-2/TRBV6-3,ASTTPGVGGGADTQY
TRBD2,TRBV7-4,ASSLELAGGFSSYNEQF
TRBD1,TRBV12-3/TRBV12-4,ASSSDRGKYGYT
-,TRBV19,ASSIGGSRRPLH
-,TRBV27,ASSFGVSDTEAF
TRBD1,TRBV7-3,AIFPGGGSDTIY
TRBD2,TRBV27,ASSLSGAGVGEQY
-,TRBV15,ATSRDGTSNQPQH
TRBD1,TRBV7-4,ASSLVHDRGRETQY
-,TRBV6-5,ASSYSRSAGGGYT
TRBD1,TRBV27,ASSSLGGGTEAF
-,TRBV6-6,ASSSGTYSNQPQH
-,TRBV27,ASSLSRDNYGYT
-,TRBV12-3/TRBV12-4,ASSPEHRFTDTQY
-,TRBV7-9,ASSLVSETF
-,TRBV27,ASSSYPTGTGYGYT
-,TRBV27,ASSLSITGELF
TRBD2,TRBV7-6,ASRTDYGAGGQETQY
TRBD1,TRBV6-5,ASSYTGGNYGYT
TRBD1,TRBV4-1,ASSQRDSNEQF
-,TRBV6-5,ASSYRDRNCGYT
-,TRBV6-1,ASSGGTGANVLT
-,TRBV9,ASSDPGVTGELF
TRBD2,TRBV4-2,ASSQGTSGLRTDTQY
-,TRBV27,ASSLTDLDEQF
TRBD1,TRBV6-1,ASRIARGRGSEAF
-,TRBV14,ASSPEAHEKLF
-,TRBV14,ASSRGQPGHFQETQY
-,TRBV29-1,SVESGARTEAF
TRBD1,TRBV27,ASSTRQGRRNSPLH
-,TRBV7-8,ASSVRGLRTDTQY
-,TRBV27,ATKIRGGNEQF
-,TRBV6-1,ASSEGRHRSSYEQY
-,TRBV7-6,ASSLAAAYEQY
-,TRBV19,ASIQSPGRTEAF
TRBD1,TRBV12-3/TRBV12-4,ASTLPDRAGNTIY
-,TRBV7-2,ASSLAGVPQH
TRBD1,TRBV28,ASNEEQGAGEGGYT
TRBD1,TRBV7-9,ASSPGTDLNGYT